The rows below give T cell receptor beta chains drawn from one sample of a study of CD8+CD57+ T cells in acquired aplastic anemia. TCRdb re-called the reads with MiXCR, one entry per CDR3 protein. The sample shows 250,000 to 350,000 distinct CDR3 sequences, approximately 57% of them seen only once. Sequencing was performed on sorted CD4+, CD8+, or CD8+CD57+ T cells (not recorded which) from PBMCs. Every receptor here comes from a human donor with severe aplastic anemia or a healthy control (not recorded which). The CDR3 runs from the conserved cysteine through the conserved F or W. The order of the fields is J gene, V gene, CDR3 length, CDR3 protein.

>TRBJ2-7|TRBV24-1|13
CATSVGTGYEQYF
>TRBJ2-6|TRBV9|14
CASSVEGLANVLTF
>TRBJ1-5|TRBV20-1|13
CSARRGLGQPQHF
>TRBJ2-2|TRBV9|18
CASSGNFYVKGDTGELFF
>TRBJ1-2|TRBV15|12
CATLGEGYGYTF
>TRBJ2-7|TRBV12-3/TRBV12-4|16
CASSLVLAGGIYEQYF
>TRBJ1-1|TRBV20-1|12
CSARGGLPEAFF
>TRBJ2-2|TRBV5-4|13
CASSLASGWELFF
>TRBJ1-1|TRBV7-2|13
CASSTQPNTEAFF
>TRBJ2-2|TRBV9|15
CASSASAGGTGELFF
>TRBJ2-5|TRBV6-5|16
CAGSYSIGTGLETQYF
>TRBJ2-7|TRBV7-9|15
CASSPGASGLYEQYF
>TRBJ1-5|TRBV7-9|19
CASSLVSLAGGYSNQPQHF
>TRBJ2-6|TRBV2|16
CASSGGALAGANVLTF
>TRBJ1-1|TRBV20-1|13
CSARESPNTEAFF
>TRBJ2-7|TRBV7-9|14
CASSSPGHAYEQYF
>TRBJ1-6|TRBV7-8|14
CASSSGQGDSPLHF